The following is a T cell receptor beta chain sequence with its context. Its antigen is currently unknown. This sample is part of a study of CD8+ T cells in alopecia areata. Background on the study: Each of the treated patients was given oral tofacitinib, 5 to 10 mg twice daily, for moderate-to-severe alopecia areata. Patients in the study were on tofacitinib for 6 to 18 months, then off it for 6 months. Study-wide results and caveats: Higher clonality and more expanded CD8+ clones appeared in lesional than normal scalp.

Following extraction, RNA underwent reverse transcription to cDNA, which served as the sequencing template. Clones were sequenced by immunoSEQ multiplex PCR, and TCRdb holds only the in-frame ones, with some missing. Here the sample spans approximately 140,000 clones, about 90% being singletons. It was from alopecia areata patients that lesional scalp punch biopsies and peripheral blood were collected. This material consisted of CD8+ T cells sorted from blood, taken at week 0. The clonotype was recovered from a human donor with alopecia areata.

In DNA form, the CDR3 reads TGTGCCAGCCTAAAAGGGGGTCAGCCCCAGCATTTT. Its translation is CASLKGGQPQHF. V and J are TRBV6-1 and TRBJ1-5; tentatively, D is TRBD1 (6 bases). With 8 bases removed from V and 6 bases from J, the gap between germline ends came to 11 bases. Germline loops: CDR1 MNHNS, CDR2 SASEGT. CDR3 length equals 12 residues.